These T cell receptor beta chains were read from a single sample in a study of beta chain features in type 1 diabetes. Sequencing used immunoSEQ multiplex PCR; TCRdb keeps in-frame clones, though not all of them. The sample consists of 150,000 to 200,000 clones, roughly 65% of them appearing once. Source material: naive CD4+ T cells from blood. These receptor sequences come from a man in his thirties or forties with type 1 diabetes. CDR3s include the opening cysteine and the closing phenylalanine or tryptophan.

CDR3 protein: CSVLFSYNEQFF
V gene: TRBV29-1

CDR3 protein: CACRMDWGYGYTF
V gene: TRBV30

CDR3 protein: CASSLESPAGGRETQYF
V gene: TRBV7-2

CDR3 protein: CASRTLNTEAFF
V gene: TRBV19

CDR3 protein: CAWRAPRPTDTQYF
V gene: TRBV30

CDR3 protein: CAMTDRPNGGGYTF
V gene: TRBV19

CDR3 protein: CASSVRGVEQYF
V gene: TRBV25-1

CDR3 protein: CASSQGAVTRGRETQYF
V gene: TRBV4-3

CDR3 protein: CASSVATGHTEAFF
V gene: TRBV9

CDR3 protein: CSARSTEAFF
V gene: TRBV20-1

CDR3 protein: CASSSPYSGASSYEQYF
V gene: TRBV7-6

CDR3 protein: CAIRIQGNGYGYTF
V gene: TRBV10-3

CDR3 protein: CASSQERGPFYEQYF
V gene: TRBV4-3

CDR3 protein: CSVVGLESHEQYF
V gene: TRBV29-1

CDR3 protein: CSVANLPGGSMNTEAFF
V gene: TRBV29-1

CDR3 protein: CAWSGVRGSSYNEQFF
V gene: TRBV30

CDR3 protein: CASSFRRRYSYEQYF
V gene: TRBV7-4

CDR3 protein: CASSHRQYSYEQYF
V gene: TRBV7-8

CDR3 protein: CSVEATENTEAFF
V gene: TRBV29-1

CDR3 protein: CASRPAGVDETQYF
V gene: TRBV6-5

CDR3 protein: CATAGGQFVNEQFF
V gene: TRBV5-1

CDR3 protein: CASSLVQETQYF
V gene: TRBV7-9

CDR3 protein: CASSPPGETQYF
V gene: TRBV18

CDR3 protein: CASVIGTDNEQFF
V gene: TRBV2

CDR3 protein: CASSVEGSGGAETQYF
V gene: TRBV9

CDR3 protein: CSVTTGPGETQYF
V gene: TRBV29-1

CDR3 protein: CSVTDRVHEQFF
V gene: TRBV29-1

CDR3 protein: CSVAKDRGNTEAFF
V gene: TRBV29-1

CDR3 protein: CASSFGTGSDTQYF
V gene: TRBV9

CDR3 protein: CASSLRQGTGNTIYF
V gene: TRBV2

CDR3 protein: CASSVHGLGANVLTF
V gene: TRBV28

CDR3 protein: CASSATDRGNIQYF
V gene: TRBV9

CDR3 protein: CASTSGQGTYEQYF
V gene: TRBV28

CDR3 protein: CAWRGRSYEQYF
V gene: TRBV30

CDR3 protein: CASSPTGARLTDTQYF
V gene: TRBV7-2

CDR3 protein: CASSLLGDTQYF
V gene: TRBV28

CDR3 protein: CASSLEGGYGYTF
V gene: TRBV5-1

CDR3 protein: CASSPSQGIGKNIQYF
V gene: TRBV28

CDR3 protein: CASSVEEGYGYTF
V gene: TRBV9

CDR3 protein: CASSLDTDTQYF
V gene: TRBV21-1

CDR3 protein: CSVAGAVTDTQYF
V gene: TRBV29-1

CDR3 protein: CAIQGVGETQYF
V gene: TRBV10-3